This TCR beta chain was profiled in a study of cytomegalovirus exposure and HLA in healthy donors. Looking at the study overall: There were 100 million to 120 million unique TCR beta sequences, drawn from approximately 180 million T cells, in an earlier analysis.

13 Jbeta primers and 60 Vbeta primers were used for the PCR. The method was immunoSEQ multiplex PCR; TCRdb's version includes in-frame clones alone and lacks a portion of them. This table holds some 150,000 clones, 80% found once. On this clone: Its antigen is unknown.

Between the trimmed V and J ends, which lost 0 bases and 2 bases, there was a span of 13 bases. Germline lookup yields CDR1 LGHNA and CDR2 YNFKEQ. This CDR3 is built from 16 residues. Points from the study as a whole: Later analysis placed DRB1 highest and HLA-C lowest in TCR association rates, which differed by HLA locus. Associated with HLA alleles at 0.05 false discovery rate in a later analysis were 16,951 TCR beta sequences. For TCR beta chains, V- and J-gene trimming was later linked to a missense DCLRE1C variant.

The source material was PBMCs. J is TRBJ1-2 and V is TRBV4-2, with D possibly matching TRBD1 (5 bases). The TCR was taken from a male donor in good health and CMV-seronegative. The CDR3 region has the DNA TGTGCCAGCAGCCAAGAAACCCGGGGGGGGAACTATGGCTACACCTTC. Residues: CASSQETRGGNYGYTF.